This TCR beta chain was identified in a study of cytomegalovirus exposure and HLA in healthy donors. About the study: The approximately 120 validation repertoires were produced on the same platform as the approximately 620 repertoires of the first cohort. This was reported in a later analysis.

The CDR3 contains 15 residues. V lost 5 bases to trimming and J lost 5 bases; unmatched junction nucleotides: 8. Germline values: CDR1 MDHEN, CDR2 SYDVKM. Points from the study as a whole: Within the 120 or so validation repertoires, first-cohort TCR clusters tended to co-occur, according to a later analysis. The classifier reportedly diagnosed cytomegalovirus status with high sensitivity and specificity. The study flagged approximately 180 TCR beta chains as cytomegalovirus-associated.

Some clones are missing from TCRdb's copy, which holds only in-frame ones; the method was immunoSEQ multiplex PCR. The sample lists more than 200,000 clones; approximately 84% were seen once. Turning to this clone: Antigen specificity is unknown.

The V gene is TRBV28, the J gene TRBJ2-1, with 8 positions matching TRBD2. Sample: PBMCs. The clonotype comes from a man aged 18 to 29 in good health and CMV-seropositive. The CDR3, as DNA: TGTGCCAGCAGTGCGGGGGGTGAAGGCGACAATGAGCAGTTCTTC. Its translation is CASSAGGEGDNEQFF.